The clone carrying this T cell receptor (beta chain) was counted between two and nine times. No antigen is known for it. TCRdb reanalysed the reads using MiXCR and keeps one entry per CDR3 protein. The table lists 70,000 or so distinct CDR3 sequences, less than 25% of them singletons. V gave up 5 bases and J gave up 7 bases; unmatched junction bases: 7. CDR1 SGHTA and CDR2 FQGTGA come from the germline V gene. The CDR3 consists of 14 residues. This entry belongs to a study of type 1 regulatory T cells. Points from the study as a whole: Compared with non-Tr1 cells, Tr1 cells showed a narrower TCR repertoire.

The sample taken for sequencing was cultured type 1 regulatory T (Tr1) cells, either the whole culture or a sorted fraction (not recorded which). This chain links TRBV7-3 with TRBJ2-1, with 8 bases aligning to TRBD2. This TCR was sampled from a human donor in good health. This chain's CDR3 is CASSLRLARNEQFF. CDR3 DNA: TGTGCCAGCAGCCTACGACTAGCGCGGAATGAGCAGTTCTTC. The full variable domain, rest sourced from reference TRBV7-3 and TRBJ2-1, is GAGVSQTPSNKVTEKGKYVELRCDPISGHTALYWYRQSLGQGPEFLIYFQGTGAADDSGLPNDRFFAVRPEGSVSTLKIQRTERGDSAVYLCASSLRLARNEQFFGPGTRLTVL.